Below, 17 T cell receptor beta chains from the same sample are listed, as sequenced in a study of blood T cell repertoires in COVID-19. TCRdb's table, derived via immunoSEQ multiplex PCR, lists solely in-frame clones and lacks some. The sample consists of fewer than 600,000 clones, approximately 92% of them appearing once. The sample was peripheral blood. These receptors all stem from a man between 18 and 29 years old with COVID-19, enrolled during active disease.

This clone has ten or more counts. The chain couples TRBV5-1 to TRBJ2-7; possibly TRBD1 for D (5 bases). V lost 7 bases, J lost 5 bases, and 16 bases lay in between. The germline CDR1 and CDR2 sequences are SGHRS and YFSETQ. CDR3 length equals 13 residues. CDR3 residues: CASGIQTEDEQYF. CDR3 nucleotides: TGCGCCAGCGGGATTCAGACAGAGGACGAGCAGTACTTC.

The CDR3 coding sequence is TGTGCCAGCAGCTTGTCTACGGGAGGTTCGGCCTACGAGCAGTACTTC. This translates into CASSLSTGGSAYEQYF. This chain uses TRBV5-4 with TRBJ2-7, with 7 bases fitting TRBD2. The ends lost 1 base at V and 2 bases at J; junction bases unmatched: 9. Germline V CDR1 and CDR2: SGHNT, YYREEE (reference sequence). This CDR3 has 16 amino acids.

This chain uses TRBV20-1 with TRBJ1-3; 7 bases agree with TRBD1. Germline-derived CDR1 and CDR2 are DFQATT and SNEGSKA (reference sequence). The CDR3 consists of 13 residues. J lost 3 bases, V lost 3 bases, and 2 bases had no gene match. DNA of the CDR3: TGCAGTGCTAGTACAGGGGTTGGAAACACCATATATTTT. Protein product: CSASTGVGNTIYF.

The rearrangement uses TRBV2 and TRBJ2-1, with 8 bases that match TRBD2. The germline gives CDR1 SNHLY, CDR2 FYNNEI. This CDR3 has 15 amino acids. V shed 5 bases, J shed 3 bases, and the junction held 6 bases outside the gene matches. CDR3 DNA sequence: TGTGCCAGCAGTCCGGGACTAGAGAGCTACAATGAGCAGTTCTTC. It specifies CASSPGLESYNEQFF. Full variable domain (outside the CDR3, taken from reference TRBV2 and TRBJ2-1): EPEVTQTPSHQVTQMGQEVILRCVPISNHLYFYWYRQILGQKVEFLVSFYNNEISEKSEIFDDQFSVERPDGSNFTLKIRSTKLEDSAMYFCASSPGLESYNEQFFGPGTRLTVL.

V usage is TRBV18 and J usage is TRBJ1-1; 7 nucleotides match TRBD1. After removal of 4 bases from V and 8 bases from J, the junction contained 4 bases not matched to a gene. Looked up from germline, CDR1 is KGHSH and CDR2 is LQKENI. This CDR3 is built from 12 residues. Here the CDR3 DNA reads TGTGCCAGCTCACAAACACAGGGGGAAGCTTTCTTT. Translation: CASSQTQGEAFF.

The chain carries TRBV25-1 and TRBJ1-2; 9 bases align to TRBD1. With V trimmed by 5 bases and J by 4 bases, 5 bases remained unmatched. CDR3 length equals 14 residues. CDR1 and CDR2 (germline): MGHDK, SYGVNS. CDR3 protein: CASSQGTGSYGYTF. Written as DNA, the CDR3 is TGTGCCAGCAGTCAGGGGACAGGGTCCTATGGCTACACCTTC.

This chain uses TRBV19 with TRBJ1-1; D is perhaps TRBD1 (5 bases). V lost 1 base and J lost 4, with 13 bases in between. This CDR3 has 15 residues. The V gene's germline CDR1 is LNHDA and CDR2 SQIVND (reference sequence). The CDR3 DNA reads as TGTGCCAGTAGTATAGCCCTAGGACACTCCACTGAAGCTTTCTTT. Protein sequence: CASSIALGHSTEAFF.

This chain connects TRBV5-4 to TRBJ2-7, with D perhaps TRBD2 (6 bases). This CDR3 is 14 amino acids long. The germline CDR1 and CDR2 sequences are SGHNT and YYREEE (reference sequence). V was clipped by 1 base and J by 3 bases, with 11 bases between them. The CDR3 is CASSLSGSFYEQYF. The CDR3, as DNA: TGTGCCAGCAGCTTGTCCGGGAGTTTCTACGAGCAGTACTTC.

The V and J genes are TRBV18 and TRBJ2-2; the D gene is possibly TRBD2 (5 bases). This CDR3 is built from 16 residues. Germline CDR1 KGHSH, CDR2 LQKENI. V lost 6 bases and J 2 bases, leaving 16 bases between the germline ends. Written as DNA, the CDR3 is TGTGCCAGCTCTCCTAAAACACTAGATAACACCGGGGAGCTGTTTTTT. Translated: CASSPKTLDNTGELFF.

CDR3 protein: CASRRNSGQGHYGYTF. The CDR3 bases are TGTGCCAGCAGACGTAATTCGGGACAGGGACACTATGGCTACACCTTC. The rearrangement uses TRBV3-1 (or the pseudogene TRBV3-2) and TRBJ1-2; 9 nucleotides agree with TRBD1. V shed 6 bases, J shed 3 bases, and the junction held 11 bases outside the gene matches. Germline CDR1 is LGHDT and CDR2 is YNNKEL (reference sequence). The CDR3 sequence is 16 residues long.

This clone was seen only once. The chain couples TRBV10-3 to TRBJ2-3; TRBD2 matches 9 bases. The CDR3 extends over 16 amino acids. Germline V CDR1 and CDR2: ENHRY, SYGVKD. After removal of 10 bases from V and 3 bases from J, the junction contained 14 bases not matched to a gene. The CDR3 coding sequence is TGTGCCACCACCCTGGGACTAGCAATGGGAACAGATACGCAGTATTTT. This gives the protein CATTLGLAMGTDTQYF.

Worth noting for this clone: The sample holds other DNA sequences that translate to the same CDR3. The rearrangement links TRBV2 to TRBJ2-7; 8 bases line up with TRBD1. Trimming removed 6 bases from V and 0 bases from J; junction bases left unmatched: 4. CDR1 and CDR2 from the germline V gene are SNHLY and FYNNEI. The CDR3 sequence is 14 residues long. Here the CDR3 reads CASRPGQASYEQYF. The CDR3 DNA sequence: TGTGCCAGCAGGCCGGGACAGGCCTCCTACGAGCAGTACTTC.

The chain carries TRBV29-1 and TRBJ2-7; 9 bases map to TRBD1. The germline CDR1 and CDR2 sequences are SQVTM and ANQGSEA. Trimming at V came to 1 base and at J to 4 bases, leaving 11 bases not matched to a gene. The CDR3 runs 16 residues. The CDR3 region is CSVEATGQGIGYEQYF. The CDR3 region has the DNA TGCAGCGTTGAAGCGACGGGACAGGGTATAGGGTACGAGCAGTACTTC.

The chain carries TRBV4-2 and TRBJ2-2; D possibly corresponds to TRBD2 (7 bases). The V gene's germline CDR1 is LGHNA and CDR2 YNFKEQ. The V gene lost 1 base and the J gene lost 4 bases, with 13 bases spanning the gap. This CDR3 region has 16 residues. The CDR3 sequence: CASSQVEGGGTGELFF. CDR3 bases: TGTGCCAGCAGCCAAGTGGAGGGAGGGGGCACCGGGGAGCTGTTTTTT.

The genes are TRBV11-2 and TRBJ2-7, with D possibly TRBD1 on 6 matching bases. The CDR3 runs to 13 residues. V lost 6 bases, J lost 2 bases, and 11 bases lay in between. The germline V gene has CDR1 SGHAT and CDR2 FQNNGV. This CDR3 is CASRPDSPYEQYF. CDR3 DNA sequence: TGTGCCAGCAGACCGGACAGCCCCTACGAGCAGTACTTC.

The chain combines TRBV2 with TRBJ2-1, with 8 bases fitting TRBD1. Germline V lookup: CDR1 SNHLY, CDR2 FYNNEI. V lost 7 bases to trimming and J lost 4 bases; unmatched junction nucleotides: 3. The CDR3 contains 13 residues. The DNA for the CDR3 is TGTGCCAGCACCTGGGACAGGTACAATGAGCAGTTCTTC. Its protein is CASTWDRYNEQFF.

This chain joins TRBV13 and TRBJ2-5; TRBD2 might be the D (5 bases). CDR3 size: 14 residues. The germline gives CDR1 PRHDT, CDR2 FYEKMQ (reference sequence). V shed 7 bases and J shed 10 bases, with 22 bases lying between them. The CDR3 region is CASTRFGPDGVQYF. CDR3 DNA sequence: TGTGCCAGCACCCGTTTTGGACCAGACGGGGTCCAGTACTTC.